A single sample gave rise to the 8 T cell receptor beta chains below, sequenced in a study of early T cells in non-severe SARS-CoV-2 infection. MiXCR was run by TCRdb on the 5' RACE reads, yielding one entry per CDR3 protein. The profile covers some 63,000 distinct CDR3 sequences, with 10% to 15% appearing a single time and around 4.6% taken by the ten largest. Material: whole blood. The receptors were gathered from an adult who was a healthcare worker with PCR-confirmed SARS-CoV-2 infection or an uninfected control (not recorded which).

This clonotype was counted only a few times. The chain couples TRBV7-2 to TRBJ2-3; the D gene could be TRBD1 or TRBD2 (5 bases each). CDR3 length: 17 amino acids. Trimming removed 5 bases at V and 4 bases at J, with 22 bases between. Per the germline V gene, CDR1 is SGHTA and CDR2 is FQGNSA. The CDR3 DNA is TGTGCCAGCAGCCCAACCTGGGGGTTCTCCGGGCCAGATACGCAGTATTTT. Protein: CASSPTWGFSGPDTQYF. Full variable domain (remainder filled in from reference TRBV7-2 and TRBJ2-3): GAGVSQSPSNKVTEKGKDVELRCDPISGHTALYWYRQSLGQGLEFLIYFQGNSAPDKSGLPSDRFSAERTGGSVSTLTIQRTQQEDSAVYLCASSPTWGFSGPDTQYFGPGTRLTVL.

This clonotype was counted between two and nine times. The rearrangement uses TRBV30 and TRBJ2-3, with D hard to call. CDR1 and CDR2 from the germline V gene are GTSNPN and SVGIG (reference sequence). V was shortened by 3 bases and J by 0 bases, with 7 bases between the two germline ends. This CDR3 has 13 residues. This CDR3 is CAWSRSSTDTQYF. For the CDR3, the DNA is TGTGCCTGGAGCAGGTCTAGCACAGATACGCAGTATTTT.

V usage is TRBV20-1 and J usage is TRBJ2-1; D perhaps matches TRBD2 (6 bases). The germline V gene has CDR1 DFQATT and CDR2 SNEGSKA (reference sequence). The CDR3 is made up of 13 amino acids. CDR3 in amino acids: CSPGGTAYNEQFF. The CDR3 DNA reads TGCAGCCCTGGGGGGACCGCCTACAATGAGCAGTTCTTC.

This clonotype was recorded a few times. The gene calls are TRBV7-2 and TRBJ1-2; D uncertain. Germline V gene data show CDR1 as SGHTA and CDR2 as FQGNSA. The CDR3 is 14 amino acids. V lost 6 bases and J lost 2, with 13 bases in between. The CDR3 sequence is CASRGLALNYGYTF. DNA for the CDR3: TGTGCCAGCAGGGGCCTGGCGCTGAACTATGGCTACACCTTC.

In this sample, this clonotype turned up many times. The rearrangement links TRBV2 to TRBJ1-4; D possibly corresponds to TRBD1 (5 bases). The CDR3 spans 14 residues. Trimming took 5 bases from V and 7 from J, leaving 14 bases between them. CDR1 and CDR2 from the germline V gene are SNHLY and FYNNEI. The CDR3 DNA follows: TGTGCCAGCAGTCCGGGGACGGGGGGTGAAAAACTGTTTTTT. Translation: CASSPGTGGEKLFF. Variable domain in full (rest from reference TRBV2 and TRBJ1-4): EPEVTQTPSHQVTQMGQEVILRCVPISNHLYFYWYRQILGQKVEFLVSFYNNEISEKSEIFDDQFSVERPDGSNFTLKIRSTKLEDSAMYFCASSPGTGGEKLFFGSGTQLSVL.

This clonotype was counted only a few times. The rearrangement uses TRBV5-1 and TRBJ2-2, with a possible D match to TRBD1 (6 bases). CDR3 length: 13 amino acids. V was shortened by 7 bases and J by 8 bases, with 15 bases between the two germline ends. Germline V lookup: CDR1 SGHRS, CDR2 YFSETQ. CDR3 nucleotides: TGCGCCAGCGGGGACATTCGCGATGGGGAGCTGTTTTTT. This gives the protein CASGDIRDGELFF.

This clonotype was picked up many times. The CDR3 protein is CASSARALNTEAFF. The CDR3 DNA reads as TGTGCCAGCAGTGCGCGGGCCTTGAACACTGAAGCTTTCTTT. The V and J genes are TRBV2 and TRBJ1-1; D uncertain. Trimming took 4 bases from V and 0 from J, leaving 9 bases between them. Germline V gene sequence: CDR1 SNHLY, CDR2 FYNNEI. The CDR3 covers 14 residues.

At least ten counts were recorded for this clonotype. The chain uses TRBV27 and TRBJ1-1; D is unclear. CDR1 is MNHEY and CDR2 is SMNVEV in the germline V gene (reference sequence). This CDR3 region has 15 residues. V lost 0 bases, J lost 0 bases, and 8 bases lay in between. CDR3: CASSLSAAMNTEAFF. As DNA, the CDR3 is TGTGCCAGCAGTTTATCGGCGGCCATGAACACTGAAGCTTTCTTT.